Detailed here is one T cell receptor (beta chain). Participants were aged about 18 to 100 years from roughly 26 US areas. Two negative PCRs, clearance, or symptom resolution had been documented for recovered Cohort 3 donors. This record comes from a study of blood T cell repertoires in COVID-19. Study-level background: The study drew acute and convalescent COVID-19 samples from the United States, Italy and Spain. The cDNA or gDNA used as material had been derived from T cells, B-cell-depleted T cells, or PBMCs.

This CDR3 comprises 14 residues. The V and J ends lost 5 bases and 8 bases respectively, with 18 bases between them. Germline V CDR1 and CDR2: MNHNY, SVGAGI (reference sequence). Generated by immunoSEQ multiplex PCR, the TCRdb table keeps only in-frame clones and is missing some. The sample includes about 150,000 clones, roughly 90% of them seen just once. The clonotype comes from a woman between 45 and 65 years old who had recovered from COVID-19. Sequencing was done on a sample of PBMCs or T cells enriched from blood (not recorded which). V and J are TRBV6-6 and TRBJ1-2; a weak D match, TRBD1 (6 bases). CDR3 sequence (DNA): TGTGCCAGCAGTGGCGGGGGGCTAGTGAGGGGCTACACCTTC. The encoded protein is CASSGGGLVRGYTF.